This T cell receptor (beta chain) was captured by sequencing in a study of response to subunit inactivated influenza vaccine. TCRdb reprocessed the RT-PCR reads via MiXCR and lists one record per CDR3 protein. The sample records about 570,000 distinct CDR3 sequences, roughly 12% being singletons. This clonotype was picked up a small number of times. The same data also contributed to another study, on T cells expressing NK-cell markers. That report notes: cDNA encoding TCR beta was synthesized via 5'RACE template switching incorporating UMIs. Repertoire data for TCR beta were derived from sorted T cells (CD3+CD56+NKG2C+, CD3+CD56+NKG2C- and CD3+CD56-NKG2C+). Among the eight sequenced donors, seven tested HCMV-seropositive and one tested seronegative. Once again these clonotypes came out on top in the CD3+CD56-NKG2C+ fraction of four donors. It remained uncertain whether the expanded NKG2C+ T cell clones were specific for HCMV antigens.

The sequenced sample was PBMCs from blood, obtained on the day of vaccination. This clonotype was obtained from a man in his fifties or sixties who received an inactivated influenza vaccine.

The CDR3 loop reads CSVDRRLAGGPSNEQFF. In DNA, the CDR3 is TGCAGCGTCGATAGAAGACTAGCGGGAGGGCCAAGCAATGAGCAGTTCTTC. V usage is TRBV29-1 and J usage is TRBJ2-1, with 14 nucleotides matching TRBD2. CDR3 length equals 17 residues. Germline CDR1 is SQVTM and CDR2 is ANQGSEA. V trimming: 6 bases; J trimming: 6 bases; junction bases outside the gene matches: 13.